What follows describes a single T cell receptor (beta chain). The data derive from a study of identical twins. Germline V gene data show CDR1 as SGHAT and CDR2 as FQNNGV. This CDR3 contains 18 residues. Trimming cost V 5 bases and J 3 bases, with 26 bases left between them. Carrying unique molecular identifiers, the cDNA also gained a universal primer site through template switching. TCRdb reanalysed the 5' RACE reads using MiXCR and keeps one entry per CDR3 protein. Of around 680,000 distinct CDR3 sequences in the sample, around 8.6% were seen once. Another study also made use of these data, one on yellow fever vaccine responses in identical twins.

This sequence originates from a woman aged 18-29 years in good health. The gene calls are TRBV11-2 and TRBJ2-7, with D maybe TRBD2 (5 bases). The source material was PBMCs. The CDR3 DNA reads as TGTGCCAGCAGCAGACCGTGGTCGGACCGGGGTCTAGTCTACGAGCAGTACTTC. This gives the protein CASSRPWSDRGLVYEQYF.